A single sample is the source of the 21 T cell receptor beta chains below, sequenced in a study of blood T cell repertoires in COVID-19 (dated by TCRdb to the early 2020s). Library preparation used the immunoSEQ multiplex PCR assay. TCRdb retrieved this table from immuneACCESS and kept in-frame rearrangements only. Not all clones are present; in checked studies, unresolved V genes account for under half, and no reason is known for the remainder. The sample contains 110,000 to 150,000 clones, about three quarters of them found a single time. Of the sample, about 1.9% is held by the ten largest clones. What was sequenced was peripheral blood. Receptor source: a woman aged 60-70 years with acute or convalescent COVID-19.

The chain links TRBV19 to TRBJ2-5; 9 bases are shared with TRBD1. Germline CDR1 is LNHDA and CDR2 is SQIVND (reference sequence). The CDR3 runs to 16 residues. Losses at the gene ends were 1 base for V and 5 bases for J; bases not matched to a gene: 8. The CDR3 is CASSIGAGTGIETQYF. Here the CDR3 DNA reads TGTGCCAGTAGTATAGGGGCCGGGACAGGGATCGAGACCCAGTACTTC.

The J gene is TRBJ1-3, the V gene TRBV6-5, with D perhaps matching TRBD1 (6 bases). The germline V gene encodes CDR1 MNHEY and CDR2 SVGAGI. The CDR3 length is 12 residues. V lost 7 bases and J lost 4, with 8 bases in between. The DNA of the CDR3 is TGTGCCAGCACAGGGGTCGGAAACACCATATATTTT. Protein sequence: CASTGVGNTIYF.

This clone appeared a single time. This chain connects TRBV30 to TRBJ1-5; D perhaps matches TRBD1 (5 bases). Germline values: CDR1 GTSNPN, CDR2 SVGIG (reference sequence). V dropped 1 base and J dropped 3 bases, with 19 bases sitting between them. The CDR3 is made up of 17 amino acids. The CDR3 region is CAWSGRVGVGINQPQHF. DNA of the CDR3: TGTGCCTGGAGTGGGAGGGTGGGGGTTGGAATCAATCAGCCCCAGCATTTT.

The CDR3 spells CASSSDTSGSPERELFF. CDR3 sequence (DNA): TGTGCCAGCAGTTCAGATACTAGCGGGAGCCCCGAACGGGAGCTGTTTTTT. The chain carries TRBV27 and TRBJ2-2, with TRBD2 matching 11 bases. The junction had 13 bases not matched to a gene; V was cut back by 4 bases and J by 9 bases. The CDR3 has 17 residues. Germline V gene data show CDR1 as MNHEY and CDR2 as SMNVEV (reference sequence).

This clone was observed a handful of times. The chain recombines TRBV25-1 with TRBJ2-2; 10 positions agree with TRBD1. The trim removed 6 bases at V and 4 bases at J, leaving 5 bases unmatched. The CDR3 has 15 amino acids. The germline V gene has CDR1 MGHDK and CDR2 SYGVNS. CDR3: CASRGGTGVTGELFF. The CDR3 nucleotides are TGTGCCAGCAGGGGCGGGACAGGGGTCACCGGGGAGCTGTTTTTT. Looking up the rest from reference TRBV25-1 and TRBJ2-2 gives the full variable domain: EADIYQTPRYLVIGTGKKITLECSQTMGHDKMYWYQQDPGMELHLIHYSYGVNSTEKGDLSSESTVSRIRTEHFPLTLESARPSHTSQYLCASRGGTGVTGELFFGEGSRLTVL.

The chain combines TRBV9 with TRBJ1-1; 8 nucleotides agree with TRBD1. With V trimmed by 5 bases and J by 0 bases, 6 bases remained unmatched. The CDR3 length is 15 residues. The germline CDR1 and CDR2 sequences are SGDLS and YYNGEE. CDR3 in DNA: TGTGCCAGCAGTAGACAGGGGAAGATGAACACTGAAGCTTTCTTT. Translated: CASSRQGKMNTEAFF.

The chain has TRBV19 and TRBJ2-2; 8 bases fit TRBD2. V lost 7 bases, J lost 4 bases, and 11 bases stayed unmatched. This CDR3 is built from 16 residues. From germline, CDR1 is LNHDA and CDR2 SQIVND (reference sequence). DNA of the CDR3: TGTGCCAGTAAAAGCACCGGACTAGCAGTCACCGGGGAGCTGTTTTTT. This translates into CASKSTGLAVTGELFF.

The V call is TRBV2, the J call TRBJ2-5; D is unclear. Germline CDR1 SNHLY, CDR2 FYNNEI. V shed 6 bases and J shed 1 base, with 9 bases lying between them. This CDR3 spans 13 amino acids. CDR3 protein: CASRVAFQETQYF. DNA of the CDR3: TGTGCCAGCAGGGTAGCTTTCCAAGAGACCCAGTACTTC. Supplemented by reference TRBV2 and TRBJ2-5, the full variable domain reads EPEVTQTPSHQVTQMGQEVILRCVPISNHLYFYWYRQILGQKVEFLVSFYNNEISEKSEIFDDQFSVERPDGSNFTLKIRSTKLEDSAMYFCASRVAFQETQYFGPGTRLLVL.

The V and J genes are TRBV5-1 and TRBJ2-1; 12 nucleotides agree with TRBD2. This CDR3 comprises 14 residues. With 4 bases clipped from V and 10 bases from J, the junction kept 6 bases outside the gene matches. From germline, CDR1 is SGHRS and CDR2 YFSETQ. The DNA for the CDR3 is TGCGCCAGCAGCCCTAGCGGGAGGGTCGGGGAGCAGTTCTTC. It yields the protein CASSPSGRVGEQFF. Looking up the rest from reference TRBV5-1 and TRBJ2-1 gives the full variable domain: KAGVTQTPRYLIKTRGQQVTLSCSPISGHRSVSWYQQTPGQGLQFLFEYFSETQRNKGNFPGRFSGRQFSNSRSEMNVSTLELGDSALYLCASSPSGRVGEQFFGPGTRLTVL.

V gene TRBV27 combines with J gene TRBJ2-1; a weak D match, TRBD2 (6 bases). Germline V gives CDR1 MNHEY, CDR2 SMNVEV (reference sequence). Trimming stripped 5 bases from V and 6 bases from J, with 23 bases between. The CDR3 is made up of 17 amino acids. The CDR3 DNA reads TGTGCCAGCAGTACAACCGGTTTGGACTACCTACGCAATGAGCAGTTCTTC. Protein sequence: CASSTTGLDYLRNEQFF.

V is TRBV5-1 and J is TRBJ2-1, with D possibly TRBD2 on 5 matching bases. Germline V CDR1 and CDR2: SGHRS, YFSETQ. This CDR3 is built from 13 residues. V was pared by 3 bases and J by 2 bases, with 6 bases between. CDR3 coding DNA: TGCGCCAGCAGCTCCGGGACCTACAATGAGCAGTTCTTC. Residues: CASSSGTYNEQFF.

This sequence joins TRBV5-1 and TRBJ1-1, with 8 bases that match TRBD1. V trimming: 3 bases; J trimming: 4 bases; junction bases outside the gene matches: 14. This CDR3 has 17 amino acids. The germline V gene encodes CDR1 SGHRS and CDR2 YFSETQ. The CDR3 reads CASSWGDRPHGGTEAFF. The DNA of the CDR3 is TGCGCCAGCAGCTGGGGGGACAGGCCCCACGGAGGCACTGAAGCTTTCTTT.

The J gene is TRBJ2-1, the V gene TRBV27, with D tentatively TRBD2 (6 bases). Germline assignment: CDR1 MNHEY and CDR2 SMNVEV (reference sequence). This CDR3 comprises 13 residues. V lost 8 bases to trimming and J lost 9 bases, with 17 bases between them. The CDR3 region is CASCPLSGGEQFF. DNA of the CDR3: TGTGCCAGCTGCCCTCTATCCGGGGGTGAGCAGTTCTTC.

This clone was counted a few times. This sequence joins TRBV11-2 and TRBJ2-7; 8 bases map to TRBD2. J was trimmed by 3 bases and V by 0 bases; bases with no gene match: 7. The CDR3 extends over 16 amino acids. Germline loops: CDR1 SGHAT, CDR2 FQNNGV. In DNA form, the CDR3 reads TGTGCCAGCAGCTTAGAGGCCGGGACTAGGGTCTACGAGCAGTACTTC. Translated, it gives CASSLEAGTRVYEQYF.

The sample holds one count of this clone. The CDR3 is CASSDSSYGYTF. The DNA for the CDR3 is TGCGCCAGCAGTGATTCCAGCTATGGCTACACCTTC. This chain links TRBV10-1 with TRBJ1-2; D gene uncertain. Germline V gene data show CDR1 as WNHNN and CDR2 as SYGVQD (reference sequence). With 3 bases removed from V and 4 bases from J, the gap between germline ends came to 6 bases. The CDR3 totals 12 residues.

This chain connects TRBV5-1 to TRBJ1-5; maybe TRBD1 (5 bases). The germline gives CDR1 SGHRS, CDR2 YFSETQ. V lost 3 bases and J lost 4, with 8 bases in between. The CDR3 consists of 13 residues. The CDR3 bases are TGCGCCAGCAGCTGGACATCAAATCAGCCCCAGCATTTT. It encodes CASSWTSNQPQHF.

The chain combines TRBV12-3 or TRBV12-4 with TRBJ2-1; D is unclear. V was clipped by 7 bases and J by 7 bases, with 11 bases between them. The CDR3 sequence is 12 residues long. This chain's CDR3 is CASTLGLNEQFF. As DNA, the CDR3 is TGTGCCAGCACCCTAGGTCTGAATGAGCAGTTCTTC.

In DNA form, the CDR3 reads TGTGCCAGCAGCCAAAGCCGAGGTTTGCGACGCGATACGCAGTATTTT. Its translation is CASSQSRGLRRDTQYF. The chain recombines TRBV4-2 with TRBJ2-3; the D is unclear. The CDR3 sequence is 16 residues long. The germline V gene has CDR1 LGHNA and CDR2 YNFKEQ. Trimming pared 2 bases from V and 6 bases from J, leaving 18 bases between.

The gene calls are TRBV7-9 and TRBJ2-7; TRBD1 might be the D (5 bases). The ends were cut back, 4 bases at V and 0 bases at J, with 16 bases in the middle. The CDR3 runs to 16 residues. CDR1 SEHNR and CDR2 FQNEAQ come from the germline V gene (reference sequence). CDR3 bases: TGTGCCAGCAGCTCACCGACCCCAGGGCGCTCCTACGAGCAGTACTTC. Encoded protein: CASSSPTPGRSYEQYF.

This chain uses TRBV7-9 with TRBJ2-1, with TRBD2 matching 14 bases. Trimming removed 3 bases from V and 9 bases from J; junction bases left unmatched: 10. There are 17 residues in the CDR3. The V gene's germline CDR1 is SEHNR and CDR2 FQNEAQ (reference sequence). Here the CDR3 DNA reads TGTGCCAGCAGCTTGGCCCTGGGACTAGCGGGAGAAAGTGAGCAGTTCTTC. Translating gives CASSLALGLAGESEQFF.

The chain employs TRBV10-2 and TRBJ2-7; 8 nucleotides match TRBD1. Germline CDR1 WSHSY, CDR2 SAAADI. After removal of 6 bases from V and 5 bases from J, the junction contained 6 bases not matched to a gene. The CDR3 loop spans 13 amino acids. CDR3 amino acids: CASSGTGWNEQYF. The CDR3 DNA is TGCGCCAGCAGCGGGACAGGTTGGAACGAGCAGTACTTC.